This paragraph covers one TCR beta chain sequence. Its specificity is unknown. This sample is drawn from a study of blood T cells in healthy people across ages. Study outcomes and limitations: Roughly linear declines in TCR beta diversity per million T cells occurred with age.

Trimming left V 10 bases short and J 6 bases short, with 15 bases between. Germline values: CDR1 MNHEY, CDR2 SMNVEV (reference sequence). This CDR3 spans 12 amino acids. A second PCR of about 6 to 12 cycles used a sample-barcoded 5' primer and a J-beta primer mix. TCRdb reanalysed the 5' RACE reads using MiXCR and keeps one entry per CDR3 protein. Of around 650,000 distinct CDR3 sequences detected, around 38% appear once; the ten largest clones hold 30%. V usage is TRBV27 and J usage is TRBJ1-2; unclear D gene. Sequenced: blood. This TCR derives from an elderly man in good health. The CDR3 is CATRGPPDGYTF. The CDR3 DNA is TGTGCCACCCGAGGCCCCCCGGATGGCTACACCTTC.